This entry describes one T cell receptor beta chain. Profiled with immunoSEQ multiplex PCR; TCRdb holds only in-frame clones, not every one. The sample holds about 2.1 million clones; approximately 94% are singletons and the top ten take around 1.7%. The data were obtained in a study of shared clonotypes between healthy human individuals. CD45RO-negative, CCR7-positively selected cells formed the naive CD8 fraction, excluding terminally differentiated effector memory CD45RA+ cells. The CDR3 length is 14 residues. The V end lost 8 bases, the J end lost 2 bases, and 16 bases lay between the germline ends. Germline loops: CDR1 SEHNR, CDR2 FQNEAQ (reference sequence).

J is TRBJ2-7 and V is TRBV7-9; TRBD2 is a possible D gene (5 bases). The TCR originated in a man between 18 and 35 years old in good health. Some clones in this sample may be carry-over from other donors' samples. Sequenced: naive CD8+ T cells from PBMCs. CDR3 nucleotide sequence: TGTGCCAGCGCCCCGCCAGGAGGTACCTACGAGCAGTACTTC. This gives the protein CASAPPGGTYEQYF.